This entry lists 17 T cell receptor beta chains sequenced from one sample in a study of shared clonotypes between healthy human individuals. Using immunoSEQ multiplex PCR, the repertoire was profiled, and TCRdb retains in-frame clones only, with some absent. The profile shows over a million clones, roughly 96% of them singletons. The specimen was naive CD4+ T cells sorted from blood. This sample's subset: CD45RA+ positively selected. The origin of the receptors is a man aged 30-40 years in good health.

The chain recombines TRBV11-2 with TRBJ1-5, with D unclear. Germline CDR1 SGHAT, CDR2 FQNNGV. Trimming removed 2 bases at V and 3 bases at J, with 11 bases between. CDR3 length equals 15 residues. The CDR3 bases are TGTGCCAGCAGCTTACTTGGAGGGATCAATCAGCCCCAGCATTTT. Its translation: CASSLLGGINQPQHF.

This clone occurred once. Here the CDR3 reads CASSPPSTQEAFF. CDR3 DNA sequence: TGTGCCAGCTCACCACCGTCGACTCAAGAAGCTTTCTTT. This chain uses TRBV18 with TRBJ1-1; no clear D. The ends were cut back, 0 bases at V and 8 bases at J, with 10 bases in the middle. CDR1 is KGHSH, CDR2 LQKENI, per germline. This CDR3 is built from 13 residues.

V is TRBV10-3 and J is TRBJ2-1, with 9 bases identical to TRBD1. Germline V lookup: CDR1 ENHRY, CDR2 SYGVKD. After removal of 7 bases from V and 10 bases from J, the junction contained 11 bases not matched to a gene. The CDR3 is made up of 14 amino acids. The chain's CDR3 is CAIKPASGQGEQFF. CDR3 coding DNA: TGTGCCATCAAGCCTGCTTCGGGACAGGGAGAGCAGTTCTTC.

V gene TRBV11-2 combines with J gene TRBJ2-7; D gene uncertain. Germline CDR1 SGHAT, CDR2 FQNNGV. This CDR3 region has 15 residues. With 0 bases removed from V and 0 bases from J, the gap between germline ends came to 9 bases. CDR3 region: CASSLEAATSYEQYF. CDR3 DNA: TGTGCCAGCAGCTTAGAGGCAGCTACCTCCTACGAGCAGTACTTC.

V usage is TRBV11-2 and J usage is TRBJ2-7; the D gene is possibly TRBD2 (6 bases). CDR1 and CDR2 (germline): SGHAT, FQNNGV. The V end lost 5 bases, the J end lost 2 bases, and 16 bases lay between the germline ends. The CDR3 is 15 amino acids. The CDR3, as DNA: TGTGCCAGCAGCCCGTTACGGGGACTCACCTACGAGCAGTACTTC. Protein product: CASSPLRGLTYEQYF.

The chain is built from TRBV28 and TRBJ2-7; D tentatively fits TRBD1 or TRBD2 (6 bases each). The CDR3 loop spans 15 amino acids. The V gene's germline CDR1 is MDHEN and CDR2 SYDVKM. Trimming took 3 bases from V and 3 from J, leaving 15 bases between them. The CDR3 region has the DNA TGTGCCAGCAGTTTCCTGGCGGGACAACGCTACGAGCAGTACTTC. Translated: CASSFLAGQRYEQYF. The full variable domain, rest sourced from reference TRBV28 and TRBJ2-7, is DVKVTQSSRYLVKRTGEKVFLECVQDMDHENMFWYRQDPGLGLRLIYFSYDVKMKEKGDIPEGYSVSREKKERFSLILESASTNQTSMYLCASSFLAGQRYEQYFGPGTRLTVT.

The CDR3 loop reads CASSQPTGTLQPQHF. The CDR3 DNA sequence: TGCGCCAGCAGTCAACCGACAGGGACCCTCCAGCCCCAGCATTTT. The rearrangement uses TRBV23-1 and TRBJ1-5; 7 nucleotides agree with TRBD1. TRBV23-1 is filed as an ORF, its function uncertain. This CDR3 region has 15 residues. J lost 7 bases, V lost 2 bases, and 8 bases had no gene match.

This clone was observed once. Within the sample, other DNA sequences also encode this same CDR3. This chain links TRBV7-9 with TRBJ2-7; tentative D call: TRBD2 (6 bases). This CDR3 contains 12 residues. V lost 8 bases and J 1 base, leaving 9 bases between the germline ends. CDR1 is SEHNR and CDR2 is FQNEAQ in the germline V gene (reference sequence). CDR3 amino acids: CASGAGSYEQYF. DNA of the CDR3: TGTGCCAGCGGGGCGGGGTCCTACGAGCAGTACTTC.

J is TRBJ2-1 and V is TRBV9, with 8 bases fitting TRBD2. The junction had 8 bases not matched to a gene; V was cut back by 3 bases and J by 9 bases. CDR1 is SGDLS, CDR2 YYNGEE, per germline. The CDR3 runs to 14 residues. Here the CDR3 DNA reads TGTGCCAGCAGCGAGCCGGGACTAGGGAGTGAGCAGTTCTTC. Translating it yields CASSEPGLGSEQFF.

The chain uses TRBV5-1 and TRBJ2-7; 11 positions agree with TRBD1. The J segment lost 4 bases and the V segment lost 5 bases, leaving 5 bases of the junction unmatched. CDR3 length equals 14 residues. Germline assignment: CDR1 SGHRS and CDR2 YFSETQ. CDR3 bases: TGCGCCAGCAGGATGGGACAGGGGGTTTACGAGCAGTACTTC. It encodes CASRMGQGVYEQYF.

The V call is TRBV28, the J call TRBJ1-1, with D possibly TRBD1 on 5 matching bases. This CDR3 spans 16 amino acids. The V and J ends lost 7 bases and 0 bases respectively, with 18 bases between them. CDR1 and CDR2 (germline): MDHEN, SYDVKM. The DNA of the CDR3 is TGTGCCAGCAACCGTCCGGCAGGGAACATGAACACTGAAGCTTTCTTT. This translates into CASNRPAGNMNTEAFF.

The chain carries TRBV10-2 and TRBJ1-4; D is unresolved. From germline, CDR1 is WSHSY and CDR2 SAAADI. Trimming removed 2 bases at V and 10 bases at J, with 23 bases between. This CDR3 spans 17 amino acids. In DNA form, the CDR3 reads TGCGCCAGCAGTGAGAGGGCAGCTACCCCCATGTCGGCAAAACTGTTTTTT. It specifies CASSERAATPMSAKLFF.

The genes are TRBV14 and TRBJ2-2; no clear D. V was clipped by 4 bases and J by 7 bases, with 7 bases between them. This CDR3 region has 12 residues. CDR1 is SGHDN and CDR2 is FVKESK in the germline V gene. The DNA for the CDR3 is TGTGCCAGCAGCCGGGAAGTCGGGGAGCTGTTTTTT. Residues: CASSREVGELFF.

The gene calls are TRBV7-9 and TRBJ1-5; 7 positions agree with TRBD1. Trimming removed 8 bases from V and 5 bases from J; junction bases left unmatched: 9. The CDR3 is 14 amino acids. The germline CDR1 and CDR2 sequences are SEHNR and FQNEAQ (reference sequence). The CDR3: CASGKGTVHQPQHF. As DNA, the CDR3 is TGTGCCAGCGGGAAAGGGACAGTTCATCAGCCCCAGCATTTT. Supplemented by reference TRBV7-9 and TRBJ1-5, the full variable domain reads DTGVSQNPRHKITKRGQNVTFRCDPISEHNRLYWYRQTLGQGPEFLTYFQNEAQLEKSRLLSDRFSAERPKGSFSTLEIQRTEQGDSAMYLCASGKGTVHQPQHFGDGTRLSIL.

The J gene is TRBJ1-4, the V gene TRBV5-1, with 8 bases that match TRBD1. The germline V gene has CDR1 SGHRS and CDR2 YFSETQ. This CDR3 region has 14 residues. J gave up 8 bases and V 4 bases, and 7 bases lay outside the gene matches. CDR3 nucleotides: TGCGCCAGCAGCAGGGGACAGGCGGGCGAAAAACTGTTTTTT. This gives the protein CASSRGQAGEKLFF. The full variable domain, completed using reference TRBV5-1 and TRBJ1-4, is KAGVTQTPRYLIKTRGQQVTLSCSPISGHRSVSWYQQTPGQGLQFLFEYFSETQRNKGNFPGRFSGRQFSNSRSEMNVSTLELGDSALYLCASSRGQAGEKLFFGSGTQLSVL.

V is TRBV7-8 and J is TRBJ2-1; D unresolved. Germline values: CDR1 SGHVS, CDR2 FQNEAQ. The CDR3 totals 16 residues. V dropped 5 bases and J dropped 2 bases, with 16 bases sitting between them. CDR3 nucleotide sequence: TGTGCCAGCAGCGCGGAAGTAAGGCGGCCCTACAATGAGCAGTTCTTC. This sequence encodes CASSAEVRRPYNEQFF.

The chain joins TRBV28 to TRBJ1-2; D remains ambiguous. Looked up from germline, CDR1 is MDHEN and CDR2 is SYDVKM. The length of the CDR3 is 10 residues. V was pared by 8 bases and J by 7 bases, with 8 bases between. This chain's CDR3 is CASQEVGYTF. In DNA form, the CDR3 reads TGTGCCAGCCAGGAGGTTGGCTACACCTTC.